The next 7 T cell receptor beta chains were all read from a single sample in a study of vaccination and CD4 T cells after COVID-19. Treatment of the sample: approximately 10-day PBMC culture with coronavirus spike peptide pools or control peptides (ViraFEST assay). The unexposed donor gave CD4+ T cells before the COVID-19 pandemic (2011-2018). The Oncomine TCR Beta short-read assay was what sequenced the DNA obtained from cultured CD4+ T cells. Researchers extracted genomic DNA from CD4+ T cells that had been cultured. TCRdb reanalysed the PCR reads using MiXCR and keeps one entry per CDR3 protein. Of about 7,000 distinct CDR3 sequences listed, approximately 31% are singletons. Their cognate antigens are unknown. The specimen sequenced was CD4+ T cells from blood, cultured in vitro. The receptors derive from a human donor in good health.

This clonotype was seen a handful of times. The chain is built from TRBV20-1 and TRBJ2-5, with 14 bases identical to TRBD2. Trimming removed 3 bases from V and 2 bases from J; junction bases left unmatched: 5. Germline assignment: CDR1 DFQATT and CDR2 SNEGSKA (reference sequence). The CDR3 is 16 residues long. CDR3 in amino acids: CSARSGTSGRQETQYF. The CDR3 bases are TGCAGTGCTAGGTCCGGGACTAGCGGGAGACAAGAGACCCAGTACTTC.

This clonotype appeared a few times. The chain recombines TRBV20-1 with TRBJ1-1, with unresolved D. CDR1 is DFQATT and CDR2 is SNEGSKA in the germline V gene (reference sequence). The CDR3 has 14 amino acids. The V and J ends lost 5 bases and 5 bases respectively, with 18 bases between them. This CDR3 is CSAGPSGPRTEAFF. CDR3 coding DNA: TGCAGTGCTGGACCATCGGGCCCCCGAACTGAAGCTTTCTTT.

In this sample, this clonotype is medium-sized. This sequence joins TRBV7-2 and TRBJ2-5, with 12 bases identical to TRBD1. Germline V gene data show CDR1 as SGHTA and CDR2 as FQGNSA. CDR3 length equals 15 residues. J was trimmed by 4 bases and V by 6 bases; bases with no gene match: 6. The CDR3 loop is CASSPGGQGAETQYF. The DNA for the CDR3 is TGTGCCAGCAGTCCAGGGGGACAGGGGGCAGAGACCCAGTACTTC.

The rearrangement joins TRBV7-9 to TRBJ1-6, with TRBD1 identical over 7 bases. V gave up 5 bases and J gave up 10 bases; unmatched junction bases: 14. The V gene's germline CDR1 is SEHNR and CDR2 FQNEAQ (reference sequence). The CDR3 has 16 residues. For the CDR3, the DNA is TGTGCCAGCAGCCCCGGACAGGCGAGGGATATGTCACCCCTCCACTTT. Translation: CASSPGQARDMSPLHF.

The genes are TRBV27 and TRBJ2-5, with TRBD1 identical over 7 bases. The CDR3 is 13 amino acids. Germline CDR1 is MNHEY and CDR2 is SMNVEV (reference sequence). V was clipped by 5 bases and J by 4 bases; unmatched bases: 4. The CDR3 DNA sequence: TGTGCCAGCAGTCAAACAGGGGCAGAGACCCAGTACTTC. It codes for CASSQTGAETQYF.

This chain uses TRBV7-3 with TRBJ2-5; no clear D. This CDR3 comprises 13 residues. CDR1 and CDR2 (germline): SGHTA, FQGTGA. V gave up 2 bases and J gave up 4 bases, with 8 bases separating them. CDR3 protein: CASSLGWPETQYF. In nucleotides, the CDR3 is TGTGCCAGCAGCTTAGGGTGGCCAGAGACCCAGTACTTC.

This clonotype is medium-sized in the sample. The V call is TRBV20-1, the J call TRBJ1-1; tentative D call: TRBD1 (5 bases). V was clipped by 3 bases and J by 0 bases, with 11 bases between them. The CDR3 runs 14 residues. CDR1 and CDR2 (germline): DFQATT, SNEGSKA (reference sequence). In nucleotides, the CDR3 is TGCAGTGCTAGTCAGGGCTCACTGAACACTGAAGCTTTCTTT. Translated, it gives CSASQGSLNTEAFF.